A single sample is the source of the 4 T cell receptor beta chains below, sequenced in a study of CD4 T cell repertoires in COVID-19. Clones were sequenced by immunoSEQ multiplex PCR, and TCRdb holds only the in-frame ones, with some missing. In the table there are 23,000 or so clones, around nine tenths of which are singletons. These memory T cells were uncultured and sequenced directly after ex vivo isolation. The sequencing used central memory CD4+ T cells from blood, collected before the COVID-19 pandemic. The receptors were gathered from a human donor who had COVID-19.

The chain combines TRBV6-6 with TRBJ2-5; D might be TRBD2 (5 bases). This CDR3 contains 13 residues. Germline V CDR1 and CDR2: MNHNY, SVGAGI (reference sequence). V was pared by 8 bases and J by 9 bases, with 19 bases between. CDR3 amino acids: CASRLRGFGPQYF. The CDR3 nucleotides read TGTGCCAGCCGTCTTCGGGGATTTGGGCCCCAGTACTTC.

The rearrangement uses TRBV2 and TRBJ2-7; TRBD1 might be the D (6 bases). V was cut by 5 bases and J by 2 bases, with 16 bases left in between. Germline V CDR1 and CDR2: SNHLY, FYNNEI. The CDR3 loop spans 15 amino acids. The DNA of the CDR3 is TGTGCCAGCAGTAAGATCCCTGGACAGCCCTACGAGCAGTACTTC. Encoded protein: CASSKIPGQPYEQYF.

The chain recombines TRBV6-1 with TRBJ1-1; unclear D gene. Deletions cut 4 bases from V and 6 bases from J, with 12 bases between. Per the germline V gene, CDR1 is MNHNS and CDR2 is SASEGT. The CDR3 has 13 residues. CDR3: CASSGGLEAEAFF. CDR3 coding DNA: TGTGCCAGCAGTGGAGGGTTGGAGGCTGAAGCTTTCTTT.

The rearrangement uses TRBV6-6 and TRBJ1-2; D possibly corresponds to TRBD1 (6 bases). This CDR3 has 15 amino acids. The germline V gene encodes CDR1 MNHNY and CDR2 SVGAGI (reference sequence). V lost 4 bases to trimming and J lost 1 base, with 13 bases between them. The CDR3 protein is CASSSAGASNYGYTF. CDR3 nucleotides: TGTGCCAGCAGTTCCGCGGGGGCCAGTAACTATGGCTACACCTTC.